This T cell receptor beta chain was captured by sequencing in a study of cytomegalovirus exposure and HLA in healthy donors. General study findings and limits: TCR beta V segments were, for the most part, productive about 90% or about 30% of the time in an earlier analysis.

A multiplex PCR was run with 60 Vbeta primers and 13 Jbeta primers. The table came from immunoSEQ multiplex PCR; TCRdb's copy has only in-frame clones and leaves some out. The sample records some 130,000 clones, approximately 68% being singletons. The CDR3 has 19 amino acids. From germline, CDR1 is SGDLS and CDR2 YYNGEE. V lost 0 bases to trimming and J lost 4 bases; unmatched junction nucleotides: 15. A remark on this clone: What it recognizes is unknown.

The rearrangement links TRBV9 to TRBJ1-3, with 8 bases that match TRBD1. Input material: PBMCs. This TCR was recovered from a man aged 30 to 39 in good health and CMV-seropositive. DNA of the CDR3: TGTGCCAGCAGCGTAGACCTACTTCCCCAGGGGGCAGCGGGAAACACCATATATTTT. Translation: CASSVDLLPQGAAGNTIYF.